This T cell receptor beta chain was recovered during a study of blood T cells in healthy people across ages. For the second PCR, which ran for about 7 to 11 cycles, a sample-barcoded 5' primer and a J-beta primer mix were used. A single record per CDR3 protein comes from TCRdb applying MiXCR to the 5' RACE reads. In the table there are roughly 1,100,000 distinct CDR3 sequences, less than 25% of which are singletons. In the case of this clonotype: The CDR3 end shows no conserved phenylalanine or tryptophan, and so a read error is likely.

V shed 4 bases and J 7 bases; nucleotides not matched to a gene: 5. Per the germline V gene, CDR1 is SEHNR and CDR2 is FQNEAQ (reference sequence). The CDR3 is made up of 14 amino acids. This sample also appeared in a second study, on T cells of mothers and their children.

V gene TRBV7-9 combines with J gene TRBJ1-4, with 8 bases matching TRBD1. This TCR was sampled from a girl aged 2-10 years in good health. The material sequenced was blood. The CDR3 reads CASSSRDRIEKLFS. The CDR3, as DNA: TGTGCCAGCAGCTCACGGGACAGGATTGAAAAACTGTTTTCT.